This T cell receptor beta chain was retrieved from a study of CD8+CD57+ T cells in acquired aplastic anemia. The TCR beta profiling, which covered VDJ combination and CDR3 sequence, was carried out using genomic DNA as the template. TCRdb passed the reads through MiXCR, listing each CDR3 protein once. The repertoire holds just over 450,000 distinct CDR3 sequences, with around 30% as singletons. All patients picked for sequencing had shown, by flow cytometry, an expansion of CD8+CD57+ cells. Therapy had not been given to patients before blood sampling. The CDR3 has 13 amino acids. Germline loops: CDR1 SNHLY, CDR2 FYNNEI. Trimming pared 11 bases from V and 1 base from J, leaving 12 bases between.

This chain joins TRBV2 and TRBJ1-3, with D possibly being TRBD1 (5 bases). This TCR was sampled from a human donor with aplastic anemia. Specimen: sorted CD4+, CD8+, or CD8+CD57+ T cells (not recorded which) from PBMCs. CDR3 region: CAWSGGSGNTIYF. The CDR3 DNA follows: TGTGCCTGGAGTGGGGGATCTGGAAACACCATATATTTT.